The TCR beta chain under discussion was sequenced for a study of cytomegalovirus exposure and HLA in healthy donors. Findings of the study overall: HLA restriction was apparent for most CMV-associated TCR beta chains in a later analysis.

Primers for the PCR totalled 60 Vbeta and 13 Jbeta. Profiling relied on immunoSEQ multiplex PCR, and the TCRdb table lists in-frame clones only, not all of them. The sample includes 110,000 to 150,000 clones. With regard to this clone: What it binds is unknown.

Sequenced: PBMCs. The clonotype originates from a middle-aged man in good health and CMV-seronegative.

CDR3 DNA: TGTGCCAGCAGCCCGGAGGCATCTCTGGTGGCTGAAGCTTTCTTT. Protein product: CASSPEASLVAEAFF. The chain carries TRBV5-6 and TRBJ1-1; D ambiguous. Per germline, CDR1 SGHDT and CDR2 YYEEEE. V gave up 4 bases and J gave up 6 bases, with 19 bases separating them. The length of the CDR3 is 15 residues. Full variable domain (rest looked up from reference TRBV5-6 and TRBJ1-1): DAGVTQSPTHLIKTRGQQVTLRCSPKSGHDTVSWYQQALGQGPQFIFQYYEEEERQRGNFPDRFSGHQFPNYSSELNVNALLLGDSALYLCASSPEASLVAEAFFGQGTRLTVV.